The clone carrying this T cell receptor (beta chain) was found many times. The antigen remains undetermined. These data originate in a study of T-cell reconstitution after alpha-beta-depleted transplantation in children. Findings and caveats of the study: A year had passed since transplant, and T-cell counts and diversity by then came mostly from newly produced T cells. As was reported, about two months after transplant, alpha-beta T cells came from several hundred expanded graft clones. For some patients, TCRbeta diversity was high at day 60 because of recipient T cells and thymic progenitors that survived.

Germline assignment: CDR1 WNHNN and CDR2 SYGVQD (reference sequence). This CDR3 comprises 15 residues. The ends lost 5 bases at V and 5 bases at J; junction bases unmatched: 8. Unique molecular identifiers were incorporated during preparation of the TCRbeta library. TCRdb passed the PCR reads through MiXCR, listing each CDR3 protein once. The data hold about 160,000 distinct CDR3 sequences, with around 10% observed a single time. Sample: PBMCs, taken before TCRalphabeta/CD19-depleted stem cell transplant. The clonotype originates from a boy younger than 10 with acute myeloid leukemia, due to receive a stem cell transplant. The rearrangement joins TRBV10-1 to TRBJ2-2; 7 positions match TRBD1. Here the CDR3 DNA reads TGCGCCAGCAGTCCAGAGGGGGCTGGGACCGGGGAGCTGTTTTTT. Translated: CASSPEGAGTGELFF.